Listed below are T cell receptor beta chains from one sample, sequenced in a study of shared clonotypes between healthy human individuals. Generated by immunoSEQ multiplex PCR, the TCRdb table keeps only in-frame clones and is missing some. In the table there are about 1.5 million clones, under 99% of which are singletons. Sequencing was done on a sample of naive CD4+ T cells sorted from blood. These receptor sequences come from a man younger than 45 in good health. CDR3s include the opening cysteine and the closing phenylalanine or tryptophan. D genes are given only for firm matches. Clone size is shown for a subset of rows, as once, few, many or a class of expanded clone.

d_call	j_call	clone_size	v_call	cdr3_aa	cdr3_nt
NA	TRBJ1-5	NA	TRBV19	CASSIYQGGNQPQHF	TGTGCCAGTAGTATATATCAGGGCGGCAATCAGCCCCAGCATTTT
TRBD2	TRBJ2-7	NA	TRBV18	CASSPSGGYSYEQYF	TGTGCCAGCTCACCTTCGGGGGGATACTCCTACGAGCAGTACTTC
NA	TRBJ2-7	NA	TRBV13	CASSLDTGLSYEQYF	TGTGCCAGCAGCTTAGATACAGGTCTTTCCTACGAGCAGTACTTC
NA	TRBJ2-2	NA	TRBV9	CASSVTGISGELFF	TGTGCCAGCAGCGTAACAGGGATATCCGGGGAGCTGTTTTTT
NA	TRBJ2-1	NA	TRBV7-9	CASSRPGTRGHNEQFF	TGTGCCAGCAGCCGCCCCGGGACTCGGGGACACAATGAGCAGTTCTTC
NA	TRBJ2-5	NA	TRBV6-1	CASSEATQYF	TGTGCCAGCAGTGAGGCGACCCAGTACTTC
TRBD2	TRBJ2-1	NA	TRBV7-8	CASSDGALAGTYNEQFF	TGTGCCAGCAGCGACGGGGCTCTAGCGGGAACCTACAATGAGCAGTTCTTC
TRBD2	TRBJ2-1	NA	TRBV5-1	CASSDPTSGIYNEQFF	TGCGCCAGCAGCGACCCCACTAGCGGGATCTACAATGAGCAGTTCTTC
NA	TRBJ1-5	NA	TRBV15	CATSKREDQPQHF	TGTGCCACCAGCAAGAGAGAAGATCAGCCCCAGCATTTT
TRBD1	TRBJ1-5	NA	TRBV19	CASSVEDRGRNQPQHF	TGTGCCAGTAGTGTGGAGGACAGGGGAAGAAATCAGCCCCAGCATTTT
NA	TRBJ2-3	NA	TRBV18	CASSPRLLSTDTQYF	TGTGCCAGCTCACCGAGACTTTTGAGCACAGATACGCAGTATTTT
TRBD2	TRBJ2-2	NA	TRBV5-4	CASSTGTSFRELFF	TGTGCCAGCAGCACCGGGACTAGTTTCAGGGAGCTGTTTTTT
NA	TRBJ1-2	NA	TRBV14	CASSQELGRPNYGYTF	TGTGCCAGCAGCCAAGAGTTGGGCAGACCTAACTATGGCTACACCTTC
TRBD2	TRBJ2-5	once	TRBV29-1	CSVDGGGKETQYF	TGCAGCGTTGATGGGGGGGGAAAAGAGACCCAGTACTTC